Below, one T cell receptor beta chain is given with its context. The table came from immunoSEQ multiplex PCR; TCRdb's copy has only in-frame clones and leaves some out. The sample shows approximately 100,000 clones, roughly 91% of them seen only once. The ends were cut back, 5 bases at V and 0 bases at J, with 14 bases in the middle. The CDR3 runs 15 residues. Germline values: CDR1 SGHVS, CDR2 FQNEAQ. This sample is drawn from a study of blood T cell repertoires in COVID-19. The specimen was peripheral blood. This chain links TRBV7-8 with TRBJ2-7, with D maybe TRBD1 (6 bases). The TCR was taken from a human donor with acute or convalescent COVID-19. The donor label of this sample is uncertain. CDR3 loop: CASSLRQDPSYEQYF. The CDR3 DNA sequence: TGTGCCAGCAGCCTCCGACAGGACCCCTCCTACGAGCAGTACTTC.